The 27 T cell receptor beta chains presented below share a single source sample, sequenced in a study of blood T cell repertoires in COVID-19. Here immunoSEQ multiplex PCR was the method, and the copy in TCRdb shows in-frame clones only, minus some. The table records about 140,000 clones, over 60% of them present only once. The sequenced sample consisted of peripheral blood. These receptors were obtained from a woman aged 80 or over with active or convalescent COVID-19.

CDR3 protein: CASSKKKGAGVKLFF. CDR3 nucleotides: TGTGCCAGCAGCAAGAAGAAGGGTGCAGGGGTGAAACTGTTTTTT. The V gene is TRBV28, the J gene TRBJ1-4, with D possibly matching TRBD1 (6 bases). Trimming left V 6 bases short and J 11 bases short, with 22 bases between. The germline V gene encodes CDR1 MDHEN and CDR2 SYDVKM. This CDR3 has 15 amino acids.

The chain has TRBV4-1 and TRBJ2-7, with 8 bases fitting TRBD1. The CDR3 sequence is 14 residues long. Germline loops: CDR1 MGHRA, CDR2 YSYEKL. Trimming cost V 6 bases and J 6 bases; bases outside gene matches: 10. The DNA of the CDR3 is TGCGCCAGCAGTCTACACAGGGGGAATACCGAGCAGTACTTC. Translated: CASSLHRGNTEQYF.

The V gene is TRBV19, the J gene TRBJ1-3; 7 bases are shared with TRBD1. V dropped 6 bases and J dropped 3; count of bases not matched to a gene: 8. In germline, CDR1 is LNHDA, CDR2 SQIVND (reference sequence). This CDR3 has 15 amino acids. DNA for the CDR3: TGTGCCAGTAGGCGGGACAGAATTTTTGGAAACACCATATATTTT. Translating gives CASRRDRIFGNTIYF. The full variable domain, rest sourced from reference TRBV19 and TRBJ1-3, is DGGITQSPKYLFRKEGQNVTLSCEQNLNHDAMYWYRQDPGQGLRLIYYSQIVNDFQKGDIAEGYSVSREKKESFPLTVTSAQKNPTAFYLCASRRDRIFGNTIYFGEGSWLTVV.

The genes are TRBV29-1 and TRBJ1-2; D unresolved. Germline CDR1 SQVTM, CDR2 ANQGSEA. V lost 4 bases and J lost 6, with 21 bases in between. The CDR3 totals 15 residues. The CDR3 region has the DNA TGCAGCGTTGTCCTCACATTACGGGGTTTCGATGGCTACACCTTC. As protein: CSVVLTLRGFDGYTF.

The chain links TRBV6-5 to TRBJ2-3; the match to TRBD1 covers 9 bases. V shed 6 bases and J 1 base; nucleotides not matched to a gene: 5. This CDR3 comprises 15 residues. From germline, CDR1 is MNHEY and CDR2 SVGAGI. The CDR3, as DNA: TGTGCCAGCAGAGGCACAGGGGGCGGCACAGATACGCAGTATTTT. Its protein product is CASRGTGGGTDTQYF.

The J gene is TRBJ2-2, the V gene TRBV11-3, with D hard to call. Germline V gene data show CDR1 as SGHNT and CDR2 as YENEEA. Trimming removed 3 bases at V and 7 bases at J, with 12 bases between. CDR3 length: 14 amino acids. The CDR3 loop is CASSLFRSGGELFF. The CDR3 DNA follows: TGTGCCAGCAGCTTGTTCCGGTCCGGCGGGGAGCTGTTTTTT.

V gene TRBV30 combines with J gene TRBJ1-5; 12 nucleotides line up with TRBD1. The J segment lost 4 bases and the V segment lost 1 base, leaving 2 bases of the junction unmatched. The CDR3 covers 15 residues. CDR1 and CDR2 (germline): GTSNPN, SVGIG (reference sequence). CDR3 in amino acids: CAWSGGQGANQPQHF. CDR3 sequence (DNA): TGTGCCTGGAGTGGGGGACAGGGGGCGAATCAGCCCCAGCATTTT. Drawing the rest from reference TRBV30 and TRBJ1-5, the complete variable domain is SQTIHQWPATLVQPVGSPLSLECTVEGTSNPNLYWYRQAAGRGLQLLFYSVGIGQISSEVPQNLSASRPQDRQFILSSKKLLLSDSGFYLCAWSGGQGANQPQHFGDGTRLSIL.

V is TRBV30 and J is TRBJ1-2, with TRBD1 matching over 8 bases. V lost 3 bases and J lost 4; bases outside the gene matches: 4. Germline values: CDR1 GTSNPN, CDR2 SVGIG (reference sequence). The CDR3 has 13 amino acids. CDR3 loop: CAWSAGTGYGYTF. CDR3 DNA sequence: TGTGCCTGGAGCGCCGGGACAGGCTATGGCTACACCTTC.

The chain combines TRBV18 with TRBJ2-6; D unclear. The CDR3 is made up of 14 amino acids. V was cut by 5 bases and J by 1 base, with 6 bases left in between. Per the germline V gene, CDR1 is KGHSH and CDR2 is LQKENI. The CDR3, as DNA: TGTGCCAGCTCATCTTCGTCTGGGGCCAACGTCCTGACTTTC. Amino acid sequence: CASSSSSGANVLTF.

The rearrangement uses TRBV5-6 and TRBJ1-3; D uncertain. The V end lost 0 bases, the J end lost 0 bases, and 7 bases lay between the germline ends. CDR1 is SGHDT and CDR2 is YYEEEE in the germline V gene. The CDR3 is 15 residues long. CDR3 in DNA: TGTGCCAGCAGCTTGGGACTGACCTCTGGAAACACCATATATTTT. It codes for CASSLGLTSGNTIYF.

CDR3 loop: CASSLMGLSLEAFF. In nucleotides, the CDR3 is TGCGCCAGCAGTCTAATGGGGCTTTCTCTTGAAGCTTTCTTT. This chain joins TRBV5-1 and TRBJ1-1, with a possible D match to TRBD1 (5 bases). This CDR3 is built from 14 residues. Germline V CDR1 and CDR2: SGHRS, YFSETQ. Trimming cost V 5 bases and J 7 bases, with 18 bases left between them.

J is TRBJ2-1 and V is TRBV18; the match to TRBD2 covers 11 bases. The CDR3 runs 16 residues. Trimming removed 2 bases from V and 5 bases from J; junction bases left unmatched: 5. Looked up from germline, CDR1 is KGHSH and CDR2 is LQKENI. The CDR3 DNA reads as TGTGCCAGCTCACCAGTAGCGGGGGGGAGACACAATGAGCAGTTCTTC. Protein product: CASSPVAGGRHNEQFF.

The V and J genes are TRBV14 and TRBJ2-7; perhaps TRBD1 as D (6 bases). From germline, CDR1 is SGHDN and CDR2 FVKESK. This CDR3 has 13 residues. The ends were cut back, 3 bases at V and 5 bases at J, with 11 bases in the middle. CDR3 DNA: TGTGCCAGCAGCCAGACCAGGGGCCACGAGCAGTACTTC. As protein: CASSQTRGHEQYF. The whole variable domain, remainder taken from reference TRBV14 and TRBJ2-7, is EAGVTQFPSHSVIEKGQTVTLRCDPISGHDNLYWYRRVMGKEIKFLLHFVKESKQDESGMPNNRFLAERTGGTYSTLKVQPAELEDSGVYFCASSQTRGHEQYFGPGTRLTVT.

The rearrangement joins TRBV6-5 to TRBJ1-5; 8 bases agree with TRBD1. CDR1 and CDR2 (germline): MNHEY, SVGAGI. The CDR3 has 15 amino acids. V dropped 7 bases and J dropped 1; count of bases not matched to a gene: 6. The CDR3 spells CASKESGGSNQPQHF. CDR3 sequence (DNA): TGTGCCAGCAAAGAGTCAGGGGGCAGCAATCAGCCCCAGCATTTT.

This clone has at least ten counts. V is TRBV10-1 and J is TRBJ2-3; TRBD1 aligns across 10 bases. The CDR3 extends over 15 amino acids. V trimming: 6 bases; J trimming: 1 base; junction bases outside the gene matches: 4. Per germline, CDR1 WNHNN and CDR2 SYGVQD (reference sequence). The chain's CDR3 is CASSPGTGGTDTQYF. CDR3 sequence (DNA): TGCGCCAGCAGCCCCGGGACAGGGGGCACAGATACGCAGTATTTT.

CDR3: CASSEYTSGNGYTF. The CDR3 DNA reads as TGTGCCAGCAGTGAATATACTTCAGGGAATGGCTACACCTTC. The chain carries TRBV6-1 and TRBJ1-2, with a possible D match to TRBD1 (5 bases). V was pared by 2 bases and J by 6 bases, with 13 bases between. In germline, CDR1 is MNHNS, CDR2 SASEGT. The CDR3 has 14 amino acids.

The chain has TRBV30 and TRBJ2-5, with TRBD2 as a possible D gene (7 bases). Germline assignment: CDR1 GTSNPN and CDR2 SVGIG (reference sequence). CDR3 length: 12 amino acids. Trimming pared 4 bases from V and 9 bases from J, leaving 15 bases between. In DNA, the CDR3 is TGTGCCTGGACTAGCGGCTCAGGGGCCCAGTACTTC. The encoded protein is CAWTSGSGAQYF.

This clone was seen just once. The genes are TRBV6-5 and TRBJ2-7; 9 nucleotides agree with TRBD1. CDR1 and CDR2 (germline): MNHEY, SVGAGI. With V trimmed by 7 bases and J by 6 bases, 7 bases remained unmatched. The CDR3 runs 13 residues. The CDR3 nucleotides read TGTGCCAGCAAGCGACAGGGGGGACGCGAGCAGTACTTC. This gives the protein CASKRQGGREQYF.

The chain carries TRBV28 and TRBJ1-2; no firm D call. Germline V CDR1 and CDR2: MDHEN, SYDVKM. Trimming removed 7 bases at V and 7 bases at J, with 10 bases between. This CDR3 has 11 residues. Written as DNA, the CDR3 is TGTGCCAGCACTTCGGGTCCTGGCTACACCTTC. It is translated as CASTSGPGYTF.

The chain uses TRBV11-3 and TRBJ2-2; a weak D match, TRBD2 (6 bases). The CDR3 totals 18 residues. Per germline, CDR1 SGHNT and CDR2 YENEEA. V shed 1 base and J shed 4 bases, with 19 bases lying between them. This CDR3 reads CASSLGFRHGGRTGELFF. The DNA for the CDR3 is TGTGCCAGCAGCTTAGGGTTCCGGCACGGAGGGCGCACCGGGGAGCTGTTTTTT.

The chain has TRBV27 and TRBJ2-2, with 12 bases matching TRBD1. The CDR3 runs 18 residues. CDR1 and CDR2 from the germline V gene are MNHEY and SMNVEV (reference sequence). The V gene end was trimmed by 5 bases and the J gene end by 4 bases; junction bases not matched to a gene: 11. The CDR3 region has the DNA TGTGCCAGCAGTCCCCGGGACAGGGGGCCTCGGGGCACCGGGGAGCTGTTTTTT. Its translation is CASSPRDRGPRGTGELFF.

The chain uses TRBV5-6 and TRBJ2-2, with D possibly being TRBD1 (5 bases). The V gene lost 1 base and the J gene lost 0 bases, with 10 bases spanning the gap. Germline V CDR1 and CDR2: SGHDT, YYEEEE. The CDR3 length is 16 residues. CDR3 sequence: CASSLSQGSNTGELFF. Written as DNA, the CDR3 is TGTGCCAGCAGCTTGTCCCAGGGATCGAACACCGGGGAGCTGTTTTTT.

This clone has a handful of counts. The gene calls are TRBV19 and TRBJ1-5, with D possibly matching TRBD1 (6 bases). V lost 4 bases and J 0 bases, leaving 10 bases between the germline ends. There are 15 residues in the CDR3. Germline V gene data show CDR1 as LNHDA and CDR2 as SQIVND (reference sequence). The CDR3: CASSNQGYSNQPQHF. The CDR3 coding sequence is TGTGCCAGTAGTAACCAGGGGTATAGCAATCAGCCCCAGCATTTT. Filled out from reference TRBV19 and TRBJ1-5, the complete variable domain reads DGGITQSPKYLFRKEGQNVTLSCEQNLNHDAMYWYRQDPGQGLRLIYYSQIVNDFQKGDIAEGYSVSREKKESFPLTVTSAQKNPTAFYLCASSNQGYSNQPQHFGDGTRLSIL.

The chain carries TRBV19 and TRBJ1-2; TRBD1 matches at 7 bases. The V gene end was trimmed by 4 bases and the J gene end by 4 bases; junction bases not matched to a gene: 6. Germline V gives CDR1 LNHDA, CDR2 SQIVND (reference sequence). The CDR3 is 14 amino acids. The CDR3 reads CASSRAGTAYGYTF. The CDR3 coding sequence is TGTGCCAGTAGTAGAGCCGGGACAGCCTATGGCTACACCTTC.

V is TRBV19 and J is TRBJ2-7; D is perhaps TRBD2 (5 bases). From germline, CDR1 is LNHDA and CDR2 SQIVND (reference sequence). This CDR3 contains 11 residues. Trimming left V 10 bases short and J 2 bases short, with 9 bases between. This CDR3 reads CATAGAYEQYF. CDR3 DNA: TGTGCCACAGCCGGGGCCTACGAGCAGTACTTC.

This sequence joins TRBV5-4 and TRBJ1-4, with 8 bases aligning to TRBD1. This CDR3 contains 15 residues. The V gene end was trimmed by 0 bases and the J gene end by 7 bases; junction bases not matched to a gene: 5. CDR1 is SGHNT and CDR2 is YYREEE in the germline V gene (reference sequence). CDR3 nucleotides: TGTGCCAGCAGCTTGGGTGGGACAGGTTTTGAAAAACTGTTTTTT. Translation gives CASSLGGTGFEKLFF.

The rearrangement uses TRBV5-8 and TRBJ1-2; TRBD1 is a possible D gene (5 bases). Trimming pared 6 bases from V and 5 bases from J, leaving 17 bases between. The germline gives CDR1 SGHTS, CDR2 YDEGEE. This CDR3 region has 14 residues. The CDR3 DNA sequence: TGTGCCAGCAAAGTCATTTCCCGGACATATGGCTACACCTTC. Residues: CASKVISRTYGYTF. The complete variable domain, with remaining parts taken from reference TRBV5-8 and TRBJ1-2, reads EAGVTQSPTHLIKTRGQQATLRCSPISGHTSVYWYQQALGLGLQFLLWYDEGEERNRGNFPPRFSGRQFPNYSSELNVNALELEDSALYLCASKVISRTYGYTFGSGTRLTVV.